This T cell receptor (beta chain) was obtained from a study of T cell changes during pregnancy in multiple sclerosis. Clones were sequenced by immunoSEQ multiplex PCR, and TCRdb holds only the in-frame ones, with some missing. The sample records some 64,000 clones, 90% being singletons. The CDR3 has 13 residues. The V end was cut by 1 base, the J end by 4 bases, with 7 bases between. In germline, CDR1 is SGHDN, CDR2 FVKESK. The TCR was taken from a female donor in good health, enrolled as a control in a pregnancy study. The sequencing here drew on peripheral blood, taken in the first trimester of pregnancy. The gene calls are TRBV14 and TRBJ1-2; no reliable D call. The CDR3 is CASSQGPRYGYTF. CDR3 coding DNA: TGTGCCAGCAGCCAAGGGCCTCGCTATGGCTACACCTTC.